The clone carrying this TCR beta chain was seen ten or more times. Its antigen is as yet unknown. This record belongs to a study of T-cell reconstitution after alpha-beta-depleted transplantation in children. Study-wide points: The origin of alpha-beta T cells about two months after transplant was reportedly several hundred expanded graft clones.

Preparation of the TCRbeta library was carried out with unique molecular identifiers. TCRdb analysed the PCR reads with MiXCR anew, one entry per CDR3 protein. Of around 70,000 distinct CDR3 sequences in the sample, roughly a tenth are singletons; the top ten hold about 13%. The CDR3 spans 16 residues. Trimming took off 0 bases at V and 4 bases at J, with 16 bases between the two ends. The germline CDR1 and CDR2 sequences are SGHDT and YYEEEE. The receptor was isolated from a boy younger than 18 with acute myeloid leukemia, due to receive a stem cell transplant. The chain couples TRBV5-6 to TRBJ2-5; D is possibly TRBD1 or TRBD2 (5 bases each). The sample was PBMCs, taken before TCRalphabeta/CD19-depleted stem cell transplant. The CDR3 is CASSLGPGRGPETQYF. For the CDR3, the DNA is TGTGCCAGCAGCTTGGGGCCAGGGAGAGGTCCAGAGACCCAGTACTTC.